This passage covers 5 T cell receptor beta chains from one sample sequenced in a study of T cell changes during pregnancy in multiple sclerosis. Libraries were prepared by immunoSEQ multiplex PCR; TCRdb keeps only in-frame clonotypes and omits some of them. The table has 15,000 or so clones, approximately 81% seen once; the top ten hold 15% to 20%. The sample here was CD8+ T cells from peripheral blood mononuclear cells, taken in the third trimester of pregnancy. Receptors originate from a female donor in good health, enrolled as a control in a pregnancy study.

CDR3 amino acids: CASSQVETSRYGYTF. The CDR3 DNA follows: TGCGCCAGCAGCCAAGTAGAAACTTCCCGCTATGGCTACACCTTC. J is TRBJ1-2 and V is TRBV4-1; D is unclear. CDR3 length equals 15 residues. V was cut by 1 base and J by 4 bases, with 13 bases left in between. Per the germline V gene, CDR1 is MGHRA and CDR2 is YSYEKL.

The chain recombines TRBV10-3 with TRBJ2-7; D is possibly TRBD2 (5 bases). The CDR3 is made up of 13 amino acids. With 2 bases removed from V and 6 bases from J, the gap between germline ends came to 11 bases. Germline V CDR1 and CDR2: ENHRY, SYGVKD. The CDR3 DNA follows: TGTGCCATCAGTGAGGTCCTAGCTTCCGAGCAGTACTTC. Amino acid sequence: CAISEVLASEQYF.

V gene TRBV11-2 combines with J gene TRBJ1-4, with D possibly matching TRBD1 (5 bases). The V end was cut by 2 bases, the J end by 6 bases, with 13 bases between. There are 15 residues in the CDR3. Germline V gene sequence: CDR1 SGHAT, CDR2 FQNNGV. CDR3 DNA sequence: TGTGCCAGCAGCTTATCGGCAGGGTGGGATGAAAAACTGTTTTTT. Protein product: CASSLSAGWDEKLFF.

The V call is TRBV4-3, the J call TRBJ2-1; the match to TRBD2 covers 9 bases. This CDR3 has 16 residues. After removal of 3 bases from V and 7 bases from J, the junction contained 10 bases not matched to a gene. Germline CDR1 and CDR2: LGHNA and YSLEER. DNA for the CDR3: TGCGCCAGCAGCCATTATAGCGGGGGCAAGTATAATGAGCAGTTCTTC. This sequence encodes CASSHYSGGKYNEQFF.

This chain joins TRBV7-9 and TRBJ2-3; maybe TRBD1 (6 bases). This CDR3 has 15 amino acids. V was shortened by 5 bases and J by 4 bases, with 16 bases between the two germline ends. Per germline, CDR1 SEHNR and CDR2 FQNEAQ (reference sequence). CDR3 coding DNA: TGTGCCAGCAGCGGGGTTGGGGGCGGCCCAGATACGCAGTATTTT. Encoded protein: CASSGVGGGPDTQYF.